This T cell receptor beta chain was recovered during a study of STAT3 mutations in large granular lymphocyte leukemia. The wider study: Canonical activating STAT3 mutations were detected in roughly half of the longitudinally sequenced T-LGLL patients. Study conclusions and caveats: At least one immunodominant TCR beta clonotype appeared in every T-cell large granular lymphocyte leukemia patient. Persisting codominant clonotypes may have hidden a small pathogenic clone. Differing intervals and regimens complicate linking therapy response to clone burden.

Data came from immunoSEQ multiplex PCR; TCRdb stores just in-frame clones and leaves some out. This sample has roughly 6,500 clones, with 57% found just once. The V gene's germline CDR1 is KGHSH and CDR2 LQKENI. V was trimmed by 3 bases and J by 6 bases, leaving 15 bases between them. The CDR3 runs 15 residues. This clone has just one count. Antigen unknown. The sample comprised peripheral blood mononuclear cells. This chain connects TRBV18 to TRBJ2-1; D may correspond to TRBD1 or TRBD2 (5 bases each). The TCR sequence derives from a boy aged 5-17 years with T-cell large granular lymphocyte leukemia. Some clones in this sample may be carry-over from other donors' samples. The CDR3 sequence: CASSPRDGSVNEQFF. CDR3 nucleotides: TGTGCCAGCTCACCCCGGGACGGATCTGTCAATGAGCAGTTCTTC.